This T cell receptor (beta chain) was sequenced for a study of T cell responses to AZD1222 COVID-19 vaccine. Study-wide points: Clonal diversity may have been underestimated in mostly white British donors. Per reports, nearly half of all spike-specific TCRs target regions that are unmutated in variants. AZD1222 recipients seropositive at baseline numbered only 5 or 6.

CDR1 and CDR2 from the germline V gene are SGHDN and FVKESK. The V end lost 1 base, the J end lost 3 bases, and 10 bases lay between the germline ends. This CDR3 has 14 amino acids. Using immunoSEQ multiplex PCR, the repertoire was profiled, and TCRdb retains in-frame clones only, with some absent. This table has over 60,000 clones, approximately 85% appearing once. Concerning this clone itself: Its antigen is not known.

This receptor was identified in an adult in good health. The chain links TRBV14 to TRBJ2-7; no clear D. This specimen consisted of peripheral blood, obtained on day 0 of MenACWY control vaccination. In DNA, the CDR3 is TGTGCCAGCAGCCAAGGGCGATCTGGCTACGAGCAGTACTTC. Translation gives CASSQGRSGYEQYF.